This T cell receptor (beta chain) derives from a study of patients and donors after allogeneic stem cell transplantation. One entry per CDR3 protein, called by TCRdb with MiXCR from the RT-PCR reads. Of about 8,300 distinct CDR3 sequences in the sample, 11% were seen once. The germline gives CDR1 SNHLY, CDR2 FYNNEI. V lost 6 bases and J lost 7; bases outside the gene matches: 15. There are 17 residues in the CDR3. This clonotype showed up just a few times. This sequence originates from a human donor who was either an allogeneic HSCT recipient or a stem cell or donor lymphocyte infusion donor (not recorded which). It is not recorded whose cells these are; they may come from a transplant donor. Sequencing input: blood, either unsorted or a sorted T cell fraction (not recorded which). The chain recombines TRBV2 with TRBJ2-4; TRBD2 aligns across 10 bases. The CDR3 sequence: CASSGREAGGMSNIQYF. Here the CDR3 DNA reads TGTGCCAGCAGCGGCAGAGAAGCGGGGGGGATGAGTAACATTCAGTACTTC.